The 10 T cell receptor beta chains reported below all come from one sample, sequenced in a study of blood T cell repertoires in COVID-19. Method: immunoSEQ multiplex PCR; TCRdb's copy keeps in-frame clones and lacks some. The sample has some 270,000 clones, about 89% seen once; the top ten hold 0.7% to 0.9%. Material for sequencing was peripheral blood. Receptors were obtained from a man younger than 40 with acute or convalescent COVID-19.

V gene TRBV7-8 combines with J gene TRBJ1-4; 8 nucleotides align to TRBD1. After removal of 5 bases from V and 7 bases from J, the junction contained 18 bases not matched to a gene. The length of the CDR3 is 18 residues. The V gene's germline CDR1 is SGHVS and CDR2 FQNEAQ. The CDR3 nucleotides read TGTGCCAGCAGCCCTAGGAAGACTCGACAGGGGACGGGTGAAAAACTGTTTTTT. It translates to CASSPRKTRQGTGEKLFF.

The rearrangement links TRBV19 to TRBJ2-2; possible D gene TRBD1, 6 bases. Trimming took off 5 bases at V and 3 bases at J, with 22 bases between the two ends. This CDR3 is built from 18 residues. Germline V gene data show CDR1 as LNHDA and CDR2 as SQIVND (reference sequence). DNA for the CDR3: TGTGCCAGTAGTTCCTGGGACACGGACCTCTCAGACACCGGGGAGCTGTTTTTT. As protein: CASSSWDTDLSDTGELFF.

The chain recombines TRBV27 with TRBJ1-3; TRBD1 is a possible D gene (5 bases). V dropped 6 bases and J dropped 0 bases, with 15 bases sitting between them. This CDR3 is 16 amino acids long. From germline, CDR1 is MNHEY and CDR2 SMNVEV (reference sequence). CDR3 DNA: TGTGCCAGCAGGGACCTGGGGGGGGTCTCTGGAAACACCATATATTTT. This codes for CASRDLGGVSGNTIYF.

The V and J genes are TRBV3-1 (or the pseudogene TRBV3-2) and TRBJ1-2, with unresolved D. Per germline, CDR1 LGHDT and CDR2 YNNKEL (reference sequence). The CDR3 contains 15 residues. With 2 bases removed from V and 4 bases from J, the gap between germline ends came to 14 bases. The CDR3 sequence is CASSQSPSLSYGYTF. CDR3 DNA sequence: TGTGCCAGCAGCCAATCTCCGTCTCTGTCCTATGGCTACACCTTC.

V usage is TRBV5-1 and J usage is TRBJ2-3; 8 bases fit TRBD1. The CDR3 is 17 amino acids. Per germline, CDR1 SGHRS and CDR2 YFSETQ. V lost 3 bases to trimming and J lost 0 bases; unmatched junction nucleotides: 9. The CDR3 sequence: CASSSSGRGLSTDTQYF. The DNA for the CDR3 is TGCGCCAGCAGCTCCTCGGGCAGGGGGCTTAGCACAGATACGCAGTATTTT.

V gene TRBV18 combines with J gene TRBJ1-5; TRBD1 aligns across 9 bases. V lost 6 bases and J lost 5; bases outside the gene matches: 8. CDR1 and CDR2 from the germline V gene are KGHSH and LQKENI. The CDR3 consists of 15 residues. CDR3 nucleotides: TGTGCCAGCTCGCGGACAGGGGCAGGCGATCAGCCCCAGCATTTT. Its protein is CASSRTGAGDQPQHF.

The chain couples TRBV7-9 to TRBJ1-4, with D possibly being TRBD1 (6 bases). Deletions cut 7 bases from V and 7 bases from J, with 19 bases between. Germline CDR1 is SEHNR and CDR2 is FQNEAQ (reference sequence). CDR3 size: 15 residues. The CDR3 DNA reads TGTGCCAGCACCCCGGCTTGGTTAGGGGGTGAAAAACTGTTTTTT. Translating gives CASTPAWLGGEKLFF.

The gene calls are TRBV3-1 (or the pseudogene TRBV3-2) and TRBJ2-2; a possible D gene is TRBD1 (6 bases). Trimming removed 8 bases at V and 6 bases at J, with 7 bases between. The germline V gene encodes CDR1 LGHDT and CDR2 YNNKEL (reference sequence). The length of the CDR3 is 11 residues. The CDR3 bases are TGTGCCAGCGGGGGCTCCGGGGAGCTGTTTTTT. It is translated as CASGGSGELFF.

The table lists this clone with a few counts. The chain combines TRBV20-1 with TRBJ1-1; possible D gene TRBD1, 6 bases. The CDR3 totals 14 residues. V lost 3 bases and J lost 0, with 11 bases in between. Germline V gene data show CDR1 as DFQATT and CDR2 as SNEGSKA (reference sequence). Here the CDR3 DNA reads TGCAGTGCTAGTAATCAGGGGATGAACACTGAAGCTTTCTTT. This codes for CSASNQGMNTEAFF.

This sequence joins TRBV28 and TRBJ1-1; no firm D call. CDR1 MDHEN and CDR2 SYDVKM come from the germline V gene. The V end was cut by 3 bases, the J end by 14 bases, with 13 bases between. The CDR3 is 11 residues long. CDR3 in DNA: TGTGCCAGCAGTTTTAATTTCGGGTGGTTCTTT. Translating it yields CASSFNFGWFF.